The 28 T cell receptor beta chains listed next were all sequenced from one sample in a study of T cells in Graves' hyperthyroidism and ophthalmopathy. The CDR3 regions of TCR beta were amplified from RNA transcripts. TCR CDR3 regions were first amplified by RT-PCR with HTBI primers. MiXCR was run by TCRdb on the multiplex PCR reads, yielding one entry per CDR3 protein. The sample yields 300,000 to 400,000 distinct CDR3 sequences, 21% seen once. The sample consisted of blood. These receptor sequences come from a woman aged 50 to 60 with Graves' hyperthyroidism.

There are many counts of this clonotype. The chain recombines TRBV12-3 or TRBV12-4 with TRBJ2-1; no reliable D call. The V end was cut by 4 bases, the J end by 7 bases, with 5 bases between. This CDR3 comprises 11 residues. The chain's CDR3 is CASSSGNEQFF. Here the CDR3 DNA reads TGTGCCAGCAGTTCCGGGAATGAGCAGTTCTTC.

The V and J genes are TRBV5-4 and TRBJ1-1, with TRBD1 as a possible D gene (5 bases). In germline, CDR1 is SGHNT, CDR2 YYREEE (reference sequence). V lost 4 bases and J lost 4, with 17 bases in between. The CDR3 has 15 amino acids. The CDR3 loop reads CASSLVRGGGTEAFF. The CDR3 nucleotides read TGTGCCAGCAGCCTGGTAAGGGGAGGAGGCACTGAAGCTTTCTTT.

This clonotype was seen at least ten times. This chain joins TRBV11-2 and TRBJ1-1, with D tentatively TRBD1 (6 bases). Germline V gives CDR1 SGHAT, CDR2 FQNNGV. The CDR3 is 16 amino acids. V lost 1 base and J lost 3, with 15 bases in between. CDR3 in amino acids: CASSLGGRGEDTEAFF. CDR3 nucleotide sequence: TGTGCCAGCAGCTTAGGAGGCAGGGGAGAGGACACTGAAGCTTTCTTT.

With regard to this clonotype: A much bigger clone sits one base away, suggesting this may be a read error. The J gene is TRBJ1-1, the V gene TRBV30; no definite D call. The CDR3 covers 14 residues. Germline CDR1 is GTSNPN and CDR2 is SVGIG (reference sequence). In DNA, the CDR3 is TGTGGCTGGAGTCCCCGGCCCGGGCGCACTGAAGCTTTCTTT. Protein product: CGWSPRPGRTEAFF.

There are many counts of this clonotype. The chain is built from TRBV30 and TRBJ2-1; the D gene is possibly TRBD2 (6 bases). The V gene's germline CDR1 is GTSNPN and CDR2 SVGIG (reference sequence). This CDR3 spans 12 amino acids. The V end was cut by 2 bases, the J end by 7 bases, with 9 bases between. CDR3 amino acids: CAWSQSGNEQFF. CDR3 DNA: TGTGCCTGGAGTCAGAGCGGGAATGAGCAGTTCTTC.

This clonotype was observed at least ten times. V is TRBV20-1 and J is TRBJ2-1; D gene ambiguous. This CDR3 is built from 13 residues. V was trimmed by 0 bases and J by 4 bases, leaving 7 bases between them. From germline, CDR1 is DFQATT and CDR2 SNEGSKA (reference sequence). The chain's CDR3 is CSARDSGYNEQFF. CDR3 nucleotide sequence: TGCAGTGCTAGAGATTCGGGTTACAATGAGCAGTTCTTC.

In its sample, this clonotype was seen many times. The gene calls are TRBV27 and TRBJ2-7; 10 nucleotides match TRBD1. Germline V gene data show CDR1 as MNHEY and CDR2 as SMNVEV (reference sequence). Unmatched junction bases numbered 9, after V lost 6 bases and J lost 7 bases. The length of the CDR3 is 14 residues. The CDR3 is CASRRTGGTGEQYF. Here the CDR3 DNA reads TGTGCCAGCAGAAGGACAGGGGGGACGGGGGAGCAGTACTTC.

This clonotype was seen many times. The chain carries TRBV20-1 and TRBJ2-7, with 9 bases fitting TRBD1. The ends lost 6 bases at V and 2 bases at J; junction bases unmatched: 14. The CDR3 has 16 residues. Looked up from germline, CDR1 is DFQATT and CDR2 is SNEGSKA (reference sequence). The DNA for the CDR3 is TGCAGTGCCGATGAAATCCCGGGACAGGGACCCTACGAGCAGTACTTC. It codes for CSADEIPGQGPYEQYF.

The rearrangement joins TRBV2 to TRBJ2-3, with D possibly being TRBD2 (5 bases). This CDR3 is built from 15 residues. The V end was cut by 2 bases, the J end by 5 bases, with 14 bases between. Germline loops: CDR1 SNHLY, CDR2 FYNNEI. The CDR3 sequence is CASSEYEGWIDTQYF. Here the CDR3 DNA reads TGTGCCAGCAGTGAATACGAGGGTTGGATAGATACGCAGTATTTT. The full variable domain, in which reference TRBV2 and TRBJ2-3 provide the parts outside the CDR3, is EPEVTQTPSHQVTQMGQEVILRCVPISNHLYFYWYRQILGQKVEFLVSFYNNEISEKSEIFDDQFSVERPDGSNFTLKIRSTKLEDSAMYFCASSEYEGWIDTQYFGPGTRLTVL.

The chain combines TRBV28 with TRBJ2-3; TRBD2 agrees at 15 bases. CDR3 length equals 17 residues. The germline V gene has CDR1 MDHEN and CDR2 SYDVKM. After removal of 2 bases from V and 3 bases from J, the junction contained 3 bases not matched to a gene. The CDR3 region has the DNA TGTGCCAGCAGTTTACCCGGACTAGCGGGAGGGACAGATACGCAGTATTTT. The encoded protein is CASSLPGLAGGTDTQYF.

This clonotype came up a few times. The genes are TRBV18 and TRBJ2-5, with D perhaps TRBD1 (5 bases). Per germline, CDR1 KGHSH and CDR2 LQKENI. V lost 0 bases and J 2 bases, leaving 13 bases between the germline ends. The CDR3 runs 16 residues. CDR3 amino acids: CASSPPGRWAQETQYF. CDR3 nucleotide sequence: TGTGCCAGCTCACCACCGGGGCGGTGGGCTCAAGAGACCCAGTACTTC.

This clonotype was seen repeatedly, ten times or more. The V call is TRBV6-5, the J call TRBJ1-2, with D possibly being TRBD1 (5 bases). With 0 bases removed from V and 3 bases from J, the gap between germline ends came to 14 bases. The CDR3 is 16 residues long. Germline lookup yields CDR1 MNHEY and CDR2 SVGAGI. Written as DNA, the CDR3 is TGTGCCAGCAGTTACTCTCGGGGGGGGGACGACTATGGCTACACCTTC. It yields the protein CASSYSRGGDDYGYTF.

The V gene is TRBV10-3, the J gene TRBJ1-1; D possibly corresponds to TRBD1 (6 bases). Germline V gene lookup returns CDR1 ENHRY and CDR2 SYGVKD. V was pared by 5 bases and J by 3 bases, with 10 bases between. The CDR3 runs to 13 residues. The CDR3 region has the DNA TGTGCCATCAGTCGTTCAGGGGACACTGAAGCTTTCTTT. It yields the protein CAISRSGDTEAFF.

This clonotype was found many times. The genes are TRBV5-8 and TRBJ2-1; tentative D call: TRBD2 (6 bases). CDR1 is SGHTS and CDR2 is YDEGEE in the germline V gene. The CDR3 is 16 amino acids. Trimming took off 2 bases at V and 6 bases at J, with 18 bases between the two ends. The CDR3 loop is CASSFGGGRASNEQFF. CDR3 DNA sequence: TGTGCCAGCAGCTTCGGGGGTGGCAGGGCTAGCAATGAGCAGTTCTTC.

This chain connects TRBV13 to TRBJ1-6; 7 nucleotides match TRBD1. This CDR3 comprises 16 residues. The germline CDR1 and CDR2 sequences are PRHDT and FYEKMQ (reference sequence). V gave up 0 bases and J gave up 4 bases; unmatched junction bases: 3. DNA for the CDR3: TGTGCCAGCAGCTTAGGGGGACAGCGATATAATTCACCCCTCCACTTT. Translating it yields CASSLGGQRYNSPLHF. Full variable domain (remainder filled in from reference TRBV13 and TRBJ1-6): AAGVIQSPRHLIKEKRETATLKCYPIPRHDTVYWYQQGPGQDPQFLISFYEKMQSDKGSIPDRFSAQQFSDYHSELNMSSLELGDSALYFCASSLGGQRYNSPLHFGNGTRLTVT.

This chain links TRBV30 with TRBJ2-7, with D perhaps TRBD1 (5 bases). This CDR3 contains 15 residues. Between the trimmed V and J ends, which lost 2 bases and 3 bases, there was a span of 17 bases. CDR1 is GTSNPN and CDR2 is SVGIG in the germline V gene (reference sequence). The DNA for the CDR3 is TGTGCCTGGAGTAATTACGACAGTGCAATCTACGAGCAGTACTTC. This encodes CAWSNYDSAIYEQYF.

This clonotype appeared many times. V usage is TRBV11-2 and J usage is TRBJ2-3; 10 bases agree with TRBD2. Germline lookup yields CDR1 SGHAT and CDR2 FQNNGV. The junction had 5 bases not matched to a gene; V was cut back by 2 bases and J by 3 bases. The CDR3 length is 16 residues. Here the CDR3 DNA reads TGTGCCAGCAGCTTAAGCCCTAGCGGGGGAACAGATACGCAGTATTTT. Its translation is CASSLSPSGGTDTQYF.

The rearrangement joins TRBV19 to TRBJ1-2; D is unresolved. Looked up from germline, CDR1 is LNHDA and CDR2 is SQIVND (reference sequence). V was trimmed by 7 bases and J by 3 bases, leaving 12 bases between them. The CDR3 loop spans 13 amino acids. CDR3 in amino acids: CASTLEPDYGYTF. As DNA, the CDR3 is TGTGCCAGTACTTTGGAGCCGGACTATGGCTACACCTTC. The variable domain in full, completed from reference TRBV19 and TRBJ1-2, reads DGGITQSPKYLFRKEGQNVTLSCEQNLNHDAMYWYRQDPGQGLRLIYYSQIVNDFQKGDIAEGYSVSREKKESFPLTVTSAQKNPTAFYLCASTLEPDYGYTFGSGTRLTVV.

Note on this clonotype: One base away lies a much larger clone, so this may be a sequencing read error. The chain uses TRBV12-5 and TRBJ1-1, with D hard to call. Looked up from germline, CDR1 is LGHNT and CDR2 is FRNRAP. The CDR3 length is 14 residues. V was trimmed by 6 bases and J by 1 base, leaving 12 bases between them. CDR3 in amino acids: CASGQTDKNTEAFF. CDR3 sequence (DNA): TGTGCTAGTGGCCAAACGGATAAGAACACTGAAGCTTTCTTT. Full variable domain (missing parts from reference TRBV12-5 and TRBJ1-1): DARVTQTPRHKVTEMGQEVTMRCQPILGHNTVFWYRQTMMQGLELLAYFRNRAPLDDSGMPKDRFSAEMPDATLATLKIQPSEPRDSAVYFCASGQTDKNTEAFFGQGTRLTVV.

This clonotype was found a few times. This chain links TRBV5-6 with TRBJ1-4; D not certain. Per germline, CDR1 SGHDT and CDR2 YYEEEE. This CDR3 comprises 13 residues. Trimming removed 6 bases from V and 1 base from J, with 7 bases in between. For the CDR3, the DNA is TGTGCCAGCATGAACCAAACTAATGAAAAACTGTTTTTT. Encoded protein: CASMNQTNEKLFF.

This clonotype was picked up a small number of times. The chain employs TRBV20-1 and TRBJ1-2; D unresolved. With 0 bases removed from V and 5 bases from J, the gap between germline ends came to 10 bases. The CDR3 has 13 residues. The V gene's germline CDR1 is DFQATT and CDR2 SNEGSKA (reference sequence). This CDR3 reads CSARDTLVYGYTF. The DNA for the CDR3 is TGCAGTGCTAGAGATACACTCGTTTATGGCTACACCTTC.

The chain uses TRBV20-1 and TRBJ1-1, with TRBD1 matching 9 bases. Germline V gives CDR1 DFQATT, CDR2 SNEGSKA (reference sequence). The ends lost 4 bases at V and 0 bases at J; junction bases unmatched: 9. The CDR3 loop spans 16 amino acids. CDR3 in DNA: TGCAGTGCTACTGGACAGGGGATCCTCATGAACACTGAAGCTTTCTTT. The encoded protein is CSATGQGILMNTEAFF.

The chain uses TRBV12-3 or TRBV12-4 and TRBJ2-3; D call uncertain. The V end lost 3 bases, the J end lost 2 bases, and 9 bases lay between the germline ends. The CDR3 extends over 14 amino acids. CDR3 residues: CASSFRADTDTQYF. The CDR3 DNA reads TGTGCCAGCAGTTTTAGGGCAGACACAGATACGCAGTATTTT.

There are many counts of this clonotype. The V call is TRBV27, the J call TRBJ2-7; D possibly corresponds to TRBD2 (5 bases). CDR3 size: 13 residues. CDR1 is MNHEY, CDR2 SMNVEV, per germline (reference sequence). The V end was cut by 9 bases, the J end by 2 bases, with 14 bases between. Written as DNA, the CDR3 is TGTGCCAGTGCCGGACCCGGGGCCTACGAGCAGTACTTC. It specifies CASAGPGAYEQYF.

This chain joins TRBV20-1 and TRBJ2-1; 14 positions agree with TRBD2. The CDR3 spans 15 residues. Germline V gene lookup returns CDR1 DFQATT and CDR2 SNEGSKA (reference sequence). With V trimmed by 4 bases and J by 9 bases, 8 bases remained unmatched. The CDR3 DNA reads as TGCAGTGCTAACGGGGGACTAGCGGGAGCAGGTGAGCAGTTCTTC. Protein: CSANGGLAGAGEQFF.

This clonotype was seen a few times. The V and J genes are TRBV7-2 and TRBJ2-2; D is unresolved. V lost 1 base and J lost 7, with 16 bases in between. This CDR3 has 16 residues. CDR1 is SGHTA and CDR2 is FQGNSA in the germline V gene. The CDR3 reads CASSLDPRRPSGELFF. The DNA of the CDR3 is TGTGCCAGCAGCTTAGACCCCAGACGCCCGAGCGGGGAGCTGTTTTTT.

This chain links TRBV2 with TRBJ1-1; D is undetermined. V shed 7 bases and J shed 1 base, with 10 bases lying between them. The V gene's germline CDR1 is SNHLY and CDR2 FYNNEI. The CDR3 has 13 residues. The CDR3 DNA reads TGTGCCAGCATAGGGCGGGCGAACACTGAAGCTTTCTTT. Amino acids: CASIGRANTEAFF.

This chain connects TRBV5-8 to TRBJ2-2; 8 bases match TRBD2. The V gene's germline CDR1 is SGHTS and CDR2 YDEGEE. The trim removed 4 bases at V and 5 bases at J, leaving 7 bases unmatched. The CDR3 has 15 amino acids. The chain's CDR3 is CASSVTSGPTGELFF. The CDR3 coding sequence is TGTGCCAGCAGCGTTACTAGCGGCCCTACCGGGGAGCTGTTTTTT.